This TCR beta chain was sequenced for a study of blood T cell repertoires in COVID-19. Produced via immunoSEQ multiplex PCR; TCRdb's table is partial and in-frame only. The profile shows around 380,000 clones, 87% of them singletons. All enrollees were roughly 18 to 95 years old and from around 25 US areas. Researchers sorted participants into cohorts using their self-reported clinical history. Trimming cost V 4 bases and J 9 bases, with 13 bases left between them. The germline V gene has CDR1 SGHNT and CDR2 YENEEA. This CDR3 is built from 12 residues. This TCR was sampled from a man aged 30 to 39 who had recovered from COVID-19. The chain links TRBV11-3 to TRBJ2-7; maybe TRBD2 (7 bases). The source material was PBMCs or T cells enriched from blood (not recorded which). The CDR3 region is CASSSRGRGQYF. The CDR3 DNA reads TGTGCCAGCAGCTCGCGGGGGCGAGGGCAGTACTTC.